Shown below are 3 T cell receptor beta chains from a single sample sequenced in a study of blood T cell repertoires in COVID-19. Method: immunoSEQ multiplex PCR; TCRdb's copy keeps in-frame clones and lacks some. The table lists over 200,000 clones, less than 90% of them singletons. Sequences were obtained from PBMCs or T cells enriched from blood (not recorded which). The receptor set was obtained from a woman aged 40 to 50 who had recovered from COVID-19.

This sequence joins TRBV4-1 and TRBJ2-3; D might be TRBD1 (5 bases). There are 14 residues in the CDR3. The V end lost 0 bases, the J end lost 5 bases, and 9 bases lay between the germline ends. Looked up from germline, CDR1 is MGHRA and CDR2 is YSYEKL. CDR3 in DNA: TGCGCCAGCAGCCAAGACAGGGCGGTAGATACGCAGTATTTT. Its protein product is CASSQDRAVDTQYF.

This chain links TRBV3-1 (or the pseudogene TRBV3-2) with TRBJ2-7; D is possibly TRBD2 (6 bases). The CDR3 is 15 amino acids. CDR1 is LGHDT, CDR2 YNNKEL, per germline (reference sequence). V gave up 1 base and J gave up 1 base, with 11 bases separating them. In nucleotides, the CDR3 is TGTGCCAGCAGCCAAGGTTGGGAGGATTCCTACGAGCAGTACTTC. Its translation: CASSQGWEDSYEQYF.

This chain uses TRBV11-2 with TRBJ2-5; D possibly corresponds to TRBD2 (7 bases). The V end lost 5 bases, the J end lost 1 base, and 11 bases lay between the germline ends. The germline V gene encodes CDR1 SGHAT and CDR2 FQNNGV. This CDR3 comprises 14 residues. The CDR3 nucleotides read TGTGCCAGCAGCATAGGGGGGGGCCAAGAGACCCAGTACTTC. Translated: CASSIGGGQETQYF.